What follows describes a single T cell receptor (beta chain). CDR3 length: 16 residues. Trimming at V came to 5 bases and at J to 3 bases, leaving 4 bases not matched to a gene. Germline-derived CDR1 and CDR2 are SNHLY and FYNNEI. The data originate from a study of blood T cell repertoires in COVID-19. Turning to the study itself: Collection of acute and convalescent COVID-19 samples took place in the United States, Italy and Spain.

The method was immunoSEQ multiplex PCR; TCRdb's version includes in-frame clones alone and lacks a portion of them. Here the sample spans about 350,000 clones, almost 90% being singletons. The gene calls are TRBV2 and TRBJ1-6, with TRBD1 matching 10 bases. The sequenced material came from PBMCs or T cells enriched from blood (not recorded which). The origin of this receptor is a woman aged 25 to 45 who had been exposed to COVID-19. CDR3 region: CASSYGTGDYNSPLHF. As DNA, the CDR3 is TGTGCCAGCAGTTACGGGACAGGGGACTATAATTCACCCCTCCACTTT.